This entry concerns a single T cell receptor beta chain. The antigen remains undetermined. This entry belongs to a study of T cells after yellow fever vaccination. Whole-study results and caveats: Compared with primary, the secondary response was weaker and peaked at day 5, not 15.

A universal primer site and UMIs were added as TCR cDNA was made by 5'RACE template switching. TCRdb ran MiXCR on the 5' RACE reads and lists one entry per CDR3 protein. The sample has around 590,000 distinct CDR3 sequences, around an eighth seen once; the top ten hold under 15%. The V gene's germline CDR1 is KGHSH and CDR2 LQKENI. Trimming left V 5 bases short and J 0 bases short, with 7 bases between. The CDR3 length is 14 residues. The sample was PBMCs, taken on the day of the yellow fever booster vaccination. The origin of this receptor is a man younger than 40 who received the YFV17D yellow fever vaccine. V and J are TRBV18 and TRBJ2-2; D gene unclear. CDR3 sequence (DNA): TGTGCCAGCTCATTTACCGCGAACACCGGGGAGCTGTTTTTT. This translates into CASSFTANTGELFF.